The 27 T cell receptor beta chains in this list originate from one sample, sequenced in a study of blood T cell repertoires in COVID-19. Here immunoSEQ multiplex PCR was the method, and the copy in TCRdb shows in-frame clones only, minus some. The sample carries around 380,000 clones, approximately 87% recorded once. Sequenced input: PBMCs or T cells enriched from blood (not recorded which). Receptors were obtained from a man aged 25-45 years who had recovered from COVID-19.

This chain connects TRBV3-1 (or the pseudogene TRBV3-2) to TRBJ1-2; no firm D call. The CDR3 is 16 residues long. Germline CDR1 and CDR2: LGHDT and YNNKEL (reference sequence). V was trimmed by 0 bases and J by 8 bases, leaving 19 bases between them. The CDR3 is CASSQDLGLSPSGYTF. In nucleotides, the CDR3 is TGTGCCAGCAGCCAAGATCTGGGTCTATCTCCTAGCGGCTACACCTTC.

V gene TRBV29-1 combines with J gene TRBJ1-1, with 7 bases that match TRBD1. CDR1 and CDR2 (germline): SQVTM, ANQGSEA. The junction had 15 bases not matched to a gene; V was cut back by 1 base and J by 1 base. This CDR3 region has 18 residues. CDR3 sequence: CSVEVFGPRGQKNTEAFF. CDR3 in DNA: TGCAGCGTTGAAGTTTTTGGCCCACGGGGACAGAAGAACACTGAAGCTTTCTTT.

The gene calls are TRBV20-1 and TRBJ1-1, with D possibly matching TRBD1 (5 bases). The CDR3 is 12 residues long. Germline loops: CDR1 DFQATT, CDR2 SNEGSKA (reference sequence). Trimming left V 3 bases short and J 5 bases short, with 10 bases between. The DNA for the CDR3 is TGCAGTGCTAGTCACGGGGGAACTGAAGCTTTCTTT. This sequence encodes CSASHGGTEAFF.

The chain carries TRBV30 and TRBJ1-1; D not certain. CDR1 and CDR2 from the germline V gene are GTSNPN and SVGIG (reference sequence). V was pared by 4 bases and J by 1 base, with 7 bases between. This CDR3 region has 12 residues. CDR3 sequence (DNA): TGTGCCTGGACAGTGTGGAACACTGAAGCTTTCTTT. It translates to CAWTVWNTEAFF. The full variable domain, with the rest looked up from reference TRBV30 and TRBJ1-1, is SQTIHQWPATLVQPVGSPLSLECTVEGTSNPNLYWYRQAAGRGLQLLFYSVGIGQISSEVPQNLSASRPQDRQFILSSKKLLLSDSGFYLCAWTVWNTEAFFGQGTRLTVV.

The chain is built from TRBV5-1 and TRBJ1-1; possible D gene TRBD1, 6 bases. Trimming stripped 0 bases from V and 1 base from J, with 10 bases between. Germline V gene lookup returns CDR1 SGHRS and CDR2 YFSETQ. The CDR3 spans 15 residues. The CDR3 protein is CASSLVRGKNTEAFF. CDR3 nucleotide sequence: TGCGCCAGCAGCTTGGTGAGGGGGAAGAACACTGAAGCTTTCTTT.

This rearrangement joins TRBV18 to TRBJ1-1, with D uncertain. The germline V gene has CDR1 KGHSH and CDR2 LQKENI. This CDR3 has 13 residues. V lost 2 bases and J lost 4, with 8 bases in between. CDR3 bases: TGTGCCAGCTCACCAAGCTATCGCACTGAAGCTTTCTTT. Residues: CASSPSYRTEAFF.

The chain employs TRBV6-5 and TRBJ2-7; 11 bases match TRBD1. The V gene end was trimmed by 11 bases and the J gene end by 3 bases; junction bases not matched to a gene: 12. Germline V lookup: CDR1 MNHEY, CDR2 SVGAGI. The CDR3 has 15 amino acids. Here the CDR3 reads CAVERTGGRGYEQYF. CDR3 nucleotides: TGTGCCGTAGAAAGGACAGGGGGCCGAGGCTACGAGCAGTACTTC.

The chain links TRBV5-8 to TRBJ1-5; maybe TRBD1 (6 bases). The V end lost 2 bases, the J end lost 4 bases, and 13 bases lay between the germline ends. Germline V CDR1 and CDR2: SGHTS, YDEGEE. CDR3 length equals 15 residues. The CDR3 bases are TGTGCCAGCAGCTTCAGCAGGGGCGCTAATCAGCCCCAGCATTTT. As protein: CASSFSRGANQPQHF.

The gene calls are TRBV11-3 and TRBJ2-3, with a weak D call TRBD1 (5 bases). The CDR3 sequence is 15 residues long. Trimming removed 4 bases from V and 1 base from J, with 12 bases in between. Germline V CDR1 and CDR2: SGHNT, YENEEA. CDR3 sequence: CASSSRVGGTDTQYF. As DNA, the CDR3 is TGTGCCAGCAGCTCCCGGGTAGGGGGCACAGATACGCAGTATTTT.

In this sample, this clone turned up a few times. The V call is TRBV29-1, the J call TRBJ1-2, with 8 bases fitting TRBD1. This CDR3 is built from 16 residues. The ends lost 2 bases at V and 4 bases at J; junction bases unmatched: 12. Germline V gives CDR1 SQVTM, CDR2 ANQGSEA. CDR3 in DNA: TGCAGCGTTGAAATTGAAGCGGGACAGGCGCTCTATGGCTACACCTTC. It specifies CSVEIEAGQALYGYTF.

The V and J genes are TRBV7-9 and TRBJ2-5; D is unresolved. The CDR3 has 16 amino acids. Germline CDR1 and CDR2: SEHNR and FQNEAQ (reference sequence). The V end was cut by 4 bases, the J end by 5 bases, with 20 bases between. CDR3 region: CASSSNAGPAVETQYF. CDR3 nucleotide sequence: TGTGCCAGCAGCTCTAATGCCGGCCCGGCGGTGGAGACCCAGTACTTC.

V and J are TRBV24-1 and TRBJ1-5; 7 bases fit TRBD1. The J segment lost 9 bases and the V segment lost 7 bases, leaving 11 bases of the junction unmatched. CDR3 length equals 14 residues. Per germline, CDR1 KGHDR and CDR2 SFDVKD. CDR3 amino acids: CATRNRGSYPPQHF. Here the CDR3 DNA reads TGTGCCACCAGAAACAGGGGAAGTTATCCGCCCCAGCATTTT.

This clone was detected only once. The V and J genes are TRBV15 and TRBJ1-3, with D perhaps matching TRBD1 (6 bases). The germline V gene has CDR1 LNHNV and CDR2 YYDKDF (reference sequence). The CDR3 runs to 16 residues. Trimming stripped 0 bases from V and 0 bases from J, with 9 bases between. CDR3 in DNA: TGTGCCACCAGCAGAGATCCGGACAGCTCTGGAAACACCATATATTTT. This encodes CATSRDPDSSGNTIYF.

CDR3 protein: CASSYPGQVSNQPQHF. CDR3 DNA: TGTGCCAGCAGTTACCCAGGCCAAGTCAGCAATCAGCCCCAGCATTTT. The chain carries TRBV6-9 and TRBJ1-5; D unresolved. The CDR3 is 16 amino acids. From germline, CDR1 is MNHGY and CDR2 SVAAGI. V lost 3 bases and J 1 base, leaving 13 bases between the germline ends.

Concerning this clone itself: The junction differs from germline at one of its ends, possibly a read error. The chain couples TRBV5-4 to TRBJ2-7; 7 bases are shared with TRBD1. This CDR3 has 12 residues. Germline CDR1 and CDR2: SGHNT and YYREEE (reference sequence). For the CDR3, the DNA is TGTGCCAGCAGCTTGGGGGACAGCGTAAGGGACTTC. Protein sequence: CASSLGDSVRDF. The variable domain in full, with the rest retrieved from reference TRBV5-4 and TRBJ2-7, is ETGVTQSPTHLIKTRGQQVTLRCSSQSGHNTVSWYQQALGQGPQFIFQYYREEENGRGNFPPRFSGLQFPNYSSELNVNALELDDSALYLCASSLGDSVRDFGPGTRLTVT.

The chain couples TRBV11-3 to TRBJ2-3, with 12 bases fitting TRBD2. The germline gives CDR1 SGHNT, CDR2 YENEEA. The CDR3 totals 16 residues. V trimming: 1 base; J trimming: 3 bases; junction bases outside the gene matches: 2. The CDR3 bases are TGTGCCAGCAGCTTAGGACTAGCGGGGGCAACAGATACGCAGTATTTT. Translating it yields CASSLGLAGATDTQYF.

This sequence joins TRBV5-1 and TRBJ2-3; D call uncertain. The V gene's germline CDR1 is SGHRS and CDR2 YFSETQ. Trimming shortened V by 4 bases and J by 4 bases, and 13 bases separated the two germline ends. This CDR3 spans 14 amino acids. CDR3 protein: CASSHPSAADTQYF. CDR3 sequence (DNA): TGCGCCAGCAGCCATCCGAGCGCGGCAGATACGCAGTATTTT.

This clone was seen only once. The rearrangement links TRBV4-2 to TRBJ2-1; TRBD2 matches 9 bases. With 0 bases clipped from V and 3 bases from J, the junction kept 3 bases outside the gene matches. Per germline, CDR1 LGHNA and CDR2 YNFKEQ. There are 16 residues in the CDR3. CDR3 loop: CASSQDSGGNYNEQFF. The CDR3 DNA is TGTGCCAGCAGCCAAGATAGCGGGGGAAACTACAATGAGCAGTTCTTC.

This CDR3 is CGTSSTDTQYF. The CDR3, as DNA: TGTGGGACTTCTAGCACAGATACGCAGTATTTT. The chain uses TRBV7-9 and TRBJ2-3, with a weak D call TRBD2 (5 bases). Per the germline V gene, CDR1 is SEHNR and CDR2 is FQNEAQ (reference sequence). This CDR3 spans 11 amino acids.

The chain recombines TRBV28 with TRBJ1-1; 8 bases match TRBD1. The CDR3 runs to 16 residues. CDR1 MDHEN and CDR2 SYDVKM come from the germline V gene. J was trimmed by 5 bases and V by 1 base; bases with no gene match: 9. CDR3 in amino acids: CASSLYSGGARTEAFF. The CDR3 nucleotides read TGTGCCAGCAGTTTATACTCAGGGGGCGCCAGGACTGAAGCTTTCTTT.

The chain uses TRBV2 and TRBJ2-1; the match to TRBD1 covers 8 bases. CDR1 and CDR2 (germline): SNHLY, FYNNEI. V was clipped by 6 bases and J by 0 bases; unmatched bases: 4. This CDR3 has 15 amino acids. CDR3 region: CASRLDRGSYNEQFF. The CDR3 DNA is TGTGCCAGCAGGCTAGACAGGGGCTCCTACAATGAGCAGTTCTTC.

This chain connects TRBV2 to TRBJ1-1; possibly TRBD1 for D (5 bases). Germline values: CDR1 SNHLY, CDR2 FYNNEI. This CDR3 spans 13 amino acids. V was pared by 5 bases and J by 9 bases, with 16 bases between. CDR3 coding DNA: TGTGCCAGCAGTCCCAGGGTACTGGGTAAAGCTTTCTTT. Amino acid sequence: CASSPRVLGKAFF.

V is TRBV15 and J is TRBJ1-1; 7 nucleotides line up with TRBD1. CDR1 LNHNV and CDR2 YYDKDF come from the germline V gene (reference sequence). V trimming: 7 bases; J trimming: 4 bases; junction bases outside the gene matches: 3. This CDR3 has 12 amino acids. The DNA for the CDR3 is TGTGCCACCACTGACAGGGCCACTGAAGCTTTCTTT. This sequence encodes CATTDRATEAFF.

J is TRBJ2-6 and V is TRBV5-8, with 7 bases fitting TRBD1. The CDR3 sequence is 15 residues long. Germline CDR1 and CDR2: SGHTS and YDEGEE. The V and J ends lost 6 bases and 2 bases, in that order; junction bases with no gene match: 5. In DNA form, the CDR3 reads TGTGCCAGCACCGAGACAGGGACTGGGGCCAACGTCCTGACTTTC. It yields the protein CASTETGTGANVLTF.

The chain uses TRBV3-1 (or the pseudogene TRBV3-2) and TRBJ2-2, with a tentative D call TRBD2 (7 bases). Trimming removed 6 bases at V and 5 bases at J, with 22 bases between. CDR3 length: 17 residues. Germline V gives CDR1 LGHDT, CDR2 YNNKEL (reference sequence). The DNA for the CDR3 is TGTGCCAGCAGACCTTCTTTCCGGACAGCGGGGACCGGGGAGCTGTTTTTT. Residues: CASRPSFRTAGTGELFF.

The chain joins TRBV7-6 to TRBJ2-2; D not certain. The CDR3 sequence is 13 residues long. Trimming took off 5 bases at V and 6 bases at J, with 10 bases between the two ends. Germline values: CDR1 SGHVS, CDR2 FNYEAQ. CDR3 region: CASSPRQAGELFF. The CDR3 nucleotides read TGTGCCAGCAGCCCCCGACAAGCCGGGGAGCTGTTTTTT.

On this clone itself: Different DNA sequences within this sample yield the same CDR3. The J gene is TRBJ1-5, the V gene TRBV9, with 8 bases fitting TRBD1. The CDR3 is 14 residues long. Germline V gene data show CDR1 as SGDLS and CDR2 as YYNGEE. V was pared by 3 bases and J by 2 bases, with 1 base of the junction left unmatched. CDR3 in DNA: TGTGCCAGCAGCGCGACAGGGGGCAATCAGCCCCAGCATTTT. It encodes CASSATGGNQPQHF.